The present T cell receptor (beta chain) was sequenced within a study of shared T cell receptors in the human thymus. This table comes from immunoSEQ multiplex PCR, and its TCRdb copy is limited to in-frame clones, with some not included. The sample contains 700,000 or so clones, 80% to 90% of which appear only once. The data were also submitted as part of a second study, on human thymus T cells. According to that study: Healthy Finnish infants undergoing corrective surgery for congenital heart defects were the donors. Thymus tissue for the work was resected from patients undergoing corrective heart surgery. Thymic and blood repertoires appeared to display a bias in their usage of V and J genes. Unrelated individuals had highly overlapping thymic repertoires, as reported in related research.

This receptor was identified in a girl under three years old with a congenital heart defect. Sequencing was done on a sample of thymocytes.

The CDR3 reads CASSERGRGLFF. The CDR3 DNA reads TGTGCCAGCAGTGAACGGGGCCGGGGGCTGTTTTTT. The chain recombines TRBV6-1 with TRBJ1-4, with a weak D call TRBD1 (5 bases). Germline values: CDR1 MNHNS, CDR2 SASEGT. The length of the CDR3 is 12 residues. V dropped 2 bases and J dropped 14 bases, with 12 bases sitting between them.